Reported below is one T cell receptor beta chain. Its antigen target is currently unknown. No much larger clonotype is one base removed from it; base qualities were not supplied. This record comes from a study of blood T cells in healthy people across ages (dated by TCRdb to the mid-2010s). In terms of the full investigation: Template switching captured roughly one uniquely barcoded TCR beta cDNA molecule per two T cells in model experiments. Using deep sequencing normalized with unique cDNA molecular identifiers, the study measured how TCR beta repertoire diversity changes with age. The study analyzed two additional independent replicas of 1 million unique cDNA reads from the same blood draw for two donors, one aged 18 to 30 and one aged 80 or older. The donors were split into four age groups: young (average 16 years), middle-aged (39), aged (more than 60) and long-lived (roughly 86). Donors of different ages were randomly distributed across sequencing lanes to avoid experimental bias.

The donors were 40 or so Caucasian individuals from Russia, aged roughly 6 to 100 years, who were systemically healthy. Each donor gave around 9.9 milliliters of peripheral blood, collected into EDTA-treated Vacutainer tubes. Ficoll-Paque density-gradient centrifugation was used to isolate PBMCs, with at least 6.5 million per sample. Trizol reagent was used to extract total RNA from PBMCs, with at least 6 micrograms per sample. For every donor, flow cytometry on a PBMC aliquot measured the percentage of naive CD45RAhigh/CD27high T cells. To prepare the library, 5' RACE was applied. These reads were obtained on an Illumina HiSeq 2500. The second PCR ran for about 7 to 11 cycles and used a J-beta primer mix along with a sample-barcoded 5' primer. A template-switch 5' adaptor carrying 12 random nucleotides introduced a unique molecular identifier onto each TCR beta cDNA molecule. At least 3 million CDR3-containing paired-end reads were obtained from each sample. All of the RNA was converted into first-strand cDNA using the Mint cDNA synthesis kit, with a TRBC-specific oligonucleotide serving as the primer. All cDNA was treated with uracil-DNA glycosylase and then went through a first 18-cycle PCR with the universal primers M1SS and BC2_uni_R. The original methods were these. Normalization of each sample was performed by random selection of 1 million high-quality reads, each carrying a distinct molecular identifier. Instead of being binned into consensus sequences, reads with shared molecular identifiers were discarded. MiTCR, with a Q25 quality threshold and the strictest error-elimination algorithm, was used for CDR3 identification, clonotype clustering and error correction. A nonparametric unseen species model with Euler transformation was used to estimate a lower bound on total TCR beta diversity. In TCRdb, the public reads were trimmed at Q25 with fastp and aligned with MiXCR, with productive beta chains retained. Merged by CDR3 protein, the rows form single entries marked with the most common genes and DNA. The V and J calls and clone size come from TCRdb's table, not from the authors' own analysis. The sample profile shows 1.5 million to 1.8 million distinct CDR3 sequences; 42% of them were found once. Together, the top ten hold about 4% of the sample.

The research as a whole found: The percentage of naive T cells measured by flow cytometry correlated strongly with observed TCR beta diversity. Because donor CMV infection status was unknown, age-related changes in expanded clonotypes were potentially confounded. Because profiling used bulk unsorted PBMCs, naive and antigen-experienced compartments could not be compared conclusively. As age increased, observed TCR beta diversity per million T cells dropped in a roughly linear way, and a significant reduction was already evident by age about 36. Estimates of total diversity based on one million sequenced T cells were regarded as lower bounds and as underestimates. Compared with the aged group, the long-lived group had more naive CD4+ T cells, fewer expanded clones and increased TCR diversity, a pattern suggesting age selection.

Sequencing input: blood. The origin of this receptor is a woman aged 18-30 years in good health.

The sequenced DNA is TGCGCCAGCAGCCAAGAGTCATATGCCCTGAACACTGAAGCTTTCTTT. It codes for CASSQESYALNTEAFF. The sequence links TRBV4-1 to TRBJ1-1; the D gene assignment is ambiguous. CDR1 and CDR2 are read off the germline V gene as MGHRA and YSYEKL. The junction carries 11 bases between V and J, which are trimmed by 0 bases and 0 bases respectively. Including cysteine and phenylalanine, the CDR3 has 16 amino acids. Of the read, only the CDR3 DNA is kept; its 48 bases are in frame from base 1.